This entry lists 2 T cell receptor beta chains sequenced from one sample in a study of T cell responses to AZD1222 COVID-19 vaccine (dated by TCRdb to the early 2020s). Library construction relied on the immunoSEQ multiplex PCR assay. TCRdb provides this immuneACCESS table in a form limited to in-frame rearrangements. Some clones are lacking; in checked studies, under half of them reflect an unresolved V gene, and why the rest are absent is not known. The sample records 130,000 to 150,000 clones, 90% to 95% of which are singletons. Approximately 1.5% of the sample is held by the ten biggest clonotypes. Interpreted using the paper, the time point label stands for: baseline before first vaccination. Sequenced here: peripheral blood, sampled on day 0 of AZD1222 vaccination. Source of these receptors: an adult in good health.

The gene calls are TRBV12-5 and TRBJ2-1; unclear D gene. Germline CDR1 and CDR2: LGHNT and FRNRAP. CDR3 length: 12 residues. Trimming took 9 bases from V and 6 from J, leaving 12 bases between them. CDR3 sequence: CARSAPINEQFF. The CDR3 DNA reads as TGTGCTAGAAGTGCCCCTATCAATGAGCAGTTCTTC.

This rearrangement joins TRBV6-1 to TRBJ1-4, with D tentatively TRBD1 (6 bases). V lost 3 bases and J 7 bases, leaving 15 bases between the germline ends. Germline V lookup: CDR1 MNHNS, CDR2 SASEGT. The CDR3 sequence is 15 residues long. CDR3 loop: CASSDPGRGGEKLFF. The CDR3 nucleotides read TGTGCCAGCAGTGATCCGGGCAGGGGAGGTGAAAAACTGTTTTTT.